Below are 15 T cell receptor beta chains sequenced from a single sample in a study of cytomegalovirus exposure and HLA in healthy donors. A multiplex PCR was run with 60 Vbeta primers and 13 Jbeta primers. Libraries were prepared by immunoSEQ multiplex PCR; TCRdb keeps only in-frame clonotypes and omits some of them. In the table there are tens of thousands of clones, about 80% of which are singletons. The sequenced material came from PBMCs. Receptor source: a man in his fifties or sixties in good health and CMV-seropositive.

There are a few counts of this clone. J is TRBJ2-2 and V is TRBV7-8; no definite D call. Per the germline V gene, CDR1 is SGHVS and CDR2 is FQNEAQ. This CDR3 contains 16 residues. The V gene lost 2 bases and the J gene lost 6 bases, with 16 bases spanning the gap. The CDR3 sequence is CASSLPRRMSAGELFF. In nucleotides, the CDR3 is TGTGCCAGCAGCTTACCCCGCCGGATGAGCGCCGGGGAGCTGTTTTTT.

The genes are TRBV6-6 and TRBJ2-6, with D hard to call. V lost 7 bases and J 0 bases, leaving 10 bases between the germline ends. CDR3 length equals 15 residues. Looked up from germline, CDR1 is MNHNY and CDR2 is SVGAGI (reference sequence). Here the CDR3 reads CASTHGSSGANVLTF. The DNA of the CDR3 is TGTGCCAGCACCCATGGTAGCTCTGGGGCCAACGTCCTGACTTTC.

This CDR3 is CASSPLPGLAVTDTQYF. The CDR3 region has the DNA TGCGCCAGCAGCCCCTTACCGGGACTAGCGGTCACAGATACGCAGTATTTT. This chain connects TRBV5-1 to TRBJ2-3; 11 nucleotides align to TRBD2. CDR1 is SGHRS, CDR2 YFSETQ, per germline. There are 17 residues in the CDR3. Trimming cost V 4 bases and J 2 bases; bases outside gene matches: 9. The whole variable domain, filled in from reference TRBV5-1 and TRBJ2-3, reads KAGVTQTPRYLIKTRGQQVTLSCSPISGHRSVSWYQQTPGQGLQFLFEYFSETQRNKGNFPGRFSGRQFSNSRSEMNVSTLELGDSALYLCASSPLPGLAVTDTQYFGPGTRLTVL.

The chain uses TRBV25-1 and TRBJ2-4; 10 bases match TRBD1. CDR3 length: 14 amino acids. Trimming cost V 4 bases and J 7 bases; bases outside gene matches: 4. Per germline, CDR1 MGHDK and CDR2 SYGVNS. The CDR3 is CASSGTGQGNIQYF. The CDR3 region has the DNA TGTGCCAGCAGTGGAACGGGACAGGGGAACATTCAGTACTTC.

The gene calls are TRBV11-2 and TRBJ2-7, with a tentative D call TRBD2 (5 bases). Looked up from germline, CDR1 is SGHAT and CDR2 is FQNNGV. Between the trimmed V and J ends, which lost 0 bases and 0 bases, there was a span of 12 bases. The CDR3 is made up of 16 amino acids. The CDR3 loop reads CASSLEASGGSYEQYF. The CDR3 bases are TGTGCCAGCAGCTTAGAGGCCAGCGGAGGCTCCTACGAGCAGTACTTC.

The CDR3 nucleotides read TGCGCCAGCAGCCAACACGGGACTAGCGTACAAGAGACCCAGTACTTC. As protein: CASSQHGTSVQETQYF. The genes are TRBV5-1 and TRBJ2-5, with TRBD2 matching 10 bases. CDR3 length equals 16 residues. V shed 4 bases and J 2 bases; nucleotides not matched to a gene: 8. Germline CDR1 SGHRS, CDR2 YFSETQ.

In regard to this clone: The sample carries other DNA sequences with the same CDR3. As DNA, the CDR3 is TGTGCCTGGAGCGGTTACTACGAGCAGTACTTC. Translated: CAWSGYYEQYF. The chain links TRBV30 to TRBJ2-7; D not certain. CDR1 and CDR2 from the germline V gene are GTSNPN and SVGIG (reference sequence). The CDR3 length is 11 residues. V lost 3 bases and J 3 bases, leaving 6 bases between the germline ends.

The gene calls are TRBV19 and TRBJ2-7, with 12 bases aligning to TRBD2. Germline V gives CDR1 LNHDA, CDR2 SQIVND (reference sequence). Trimming removed 9 bases from V and 0 bases from J; junction bases left unmatched: 3. This CDR3 has 14 amino acids. The CDR3 DNA reads as TGTGCCAGCGGACTAGCGGGGAGCTCCTACGAGCAGTACTTC. Its protein is CASGLAGSSYEQYF.

This clone was picked up a small number of times. V usage is TRBV18 and J usage is TRBJ1-1, with D tentatively TRBD1 (5 bases). The V end was cut by 6 bases, the J end by 2 bases, with 7 bases between. The CDR3 contains 12 residues. Germline CDR1 reads KGHSH; CDR2 reads LQKENI. In DNA form, the CDR3 reads TGTGCCAGCTCGACAGTTAACACTGAAGCTTTCTTT. Protein: CASSTVNTEAFF. The complete variable domain, with remaining parts taken from reference TRBV18 and TRBJ1-1, reads NAGVMQNPRHLVRRRGQEARLRCSPMKGHSHVYWYRQLPEEGLKFMVYLQKENIIDESGMPKERFSAEFPKEGPSILRIQQVVRGDSAAYFCASSTVNTEAFFGQGTRLTVV.

This chain links TRBV7-3 with TRBJ2-5, with D hard to call. This CDR3 spans 13 amino acids. Per germline, CDR1 SGHTA and CDR2 FQGTGA. Trimming stripped 4 bases from V and 2 bases from J, with 8 bases between. The CDR3 sequence is CASSSPGQETQYF. The DNA of the CDR3 is TGTGCCAGCAGCTCCCCAGGACAAGAGACCCAGTACTTC.

The V and J genes are TRBV9 and TRBJ1-1; 10 positions agree with TRBD1. V trimming: 4 bases; J trimming: 4 bases; junction bases outside the gene matches: 10. The CDR3 contains 16 residues. The germline V gene encodes CDR1 SGDLS and CDR2 YYNGEE. The CDR3 spells CASSSPTGGWGTEAFF. CDR3 DNA sequence: TGTGCCAGCAGCTCCCCGACAGGGGGCTGGGGCACTGAAGCTTTCTTT.

The chain couples TRBV2 to TRBJ1-5; D unresolved. Per germline, CDR1 SNHLY and CDR2 FYNNEI. The length of the CDR3 is 15 residues. V dropped 5 bases and J dropped 5 bases, with 16 bases sitting between them. The CDR3 sequence is CASSLVPRRDQPQHF. CDR3 in DNA: TGTGCCAGCAGTTTGGTCCCGCGGCGGGATCAGCCCCAGCATTTT.

The rearrangement joins TRBV19 to TRBJ1-5, with D unresolved. CDR1 and CDR2 (germline): LNHDA, SQIVND (reference sequence). CDR3 size: 16 residues. V shed 7 bases and J shed 4 bases, with 20 bases lying between them. CDR3 nucleotides: TGTGCCAGTATGTCATCCGGGTTAAGTAGGAATCAGCCCCAGCATTTT. It specifies CASMSSGLSRNQPQHF.

This clone was seen a single time. The rearrangement links TRBV29-1 to TRBJ2-3; D ambiguous. V lost 7 bases, J lost 0 bases, and 11 bases lay in between. The germline V gene has CDR1 SQVTM and CDR2 ANQGSEA. The CDR3 is 13 residues long. CDR3 bases: TGCAGCGCTTTACGGGTTAGCACAGATACGCAGTATTTT. It yields the protein CSALRVSTDTQYF.

J is TRBJ1-5 and V is TRBV6-6, with D possibly matching TRBD1 (5 bases). The germline gives CDR1 MNHNY, CDR2 SVGAGI (reference sequence). This CDR3 has 13 residues. V was cut by 0 bases and J by 9 bases, with 9 bases left in between. The DNA for the CDR3 is TGTGCCAGCAGTTACTCAGGGCAGGGGCCCCAGCATTTT. It encodes CASSYSGQGPQHF.